This TCR beta chain was recovered during a study of beta chain features in type 1 diabetes (dated by TCRdb to 2016 to 2018). Regarding the complete study: No differences in mean age, gender distribution, total cell number or subset yield were found between patients and healthy donors. A total of 100 million to 110 million sorted cells were examined across all samples, and a strong correlation was observed between cell number per subset and RNA yield. In the study, TCRB repertoires of sorted circulating CD4+ T cell subsets from recently diagnosed type 1 diabetes patients were compared with those of matched healthy donors. Naive and central memory subsets were obtained from all 30 or so donors, but regulatory and stem cell-like memory subsets were isolated from only 8 patients and about 8 healthy donors.

All of the isolated RNA was reverse transcribed with the High Capacity cDNA Reverse Transcription Kit, so expressed TCRB transcripts were sequenced. Naive, central memory and regulatory T cell samples underwent deep immunoSEQ sequencing, averaging approximately 3.5 million total reads per sample. Sorted cells were lysed in RLT buffer and RNA was extracted with DNase-treated RNeasy Micro or Mini kits, depending on cell number. Each cell subset was processed on its own to prevent cross-contamination, while patient and healthy donor samples were processed together. TCRB sequences were amplified from cDNA with the immunoSEQ multiplex PCR, producing 87-bp fragments spanning the CDR3 region. Sequencing of the amplicons was performed on the Illumina HiSeq platform. From the authors' description of their analysis: Synthetic template baselines were used to correct PCR bias computationally, reads within Hamming distance 2 were collapsed together, and singletons that could not be merged were discarded. Reads were aligned against IMGT so that V, D and J genes, CDR3 length and insertions or deletions at six rearrangement sites could be assigned. Within each subset, clonotype counts were normalized to the number of sorted cells before true diversity and Gini coefficients were calculated with the tcR R package. Repertoire sharing was quantified using the overlap coefficient calculated on TCRB nucleotide sequences. Out-of-frame TCRB sequences from naive cells were analyzed to stand in for the pre-selection repertoire. Entries here come from immuneACCESS through TCRdb and include only in-frame sequences with V and J called. Some clones fail to appear in such tables; in the studies checked, an unresolved V gene covers under half of the shortfall, and the cause of the remainder is unknown. D and trimming come from the DNA, and the V and J calls and clone size come from that table. The sample has some 900,000 clones on record, roughly 17% of them singletons. 0.023% of the sample lies in the top ten.

The paper's findings and limits, for the study overall: Because cDNA was sequenced instead of genomic DNA, highly expressing activated cells could be over-represented, though the groups showed no difference in activation or CD3 levels. Naive, central memory and regulatory TCRB repertoires appeared to be more alike among patients than among healthy donors. At VDJ recombination sites, type 1 diabetes patients had fewer insertions and more deleted nucleotides, which implies abnormalities in thymic rearrangement. Shorter templates might be favored by PCR, yet because patient and control samples were amplified and corrected together, any such skew would affect both groups equally. HLA sub-analyses involved small numbers of individuals, so any influence of HLA type on TCRB rearrangement remained unresolved. Type 1 diabetes patients showed a moderate but significant shortening of TCRB CDR3 length in all four CD4+ subsets.

A single peripheral blood draw of around 120 mL on average was collected from each donor into heparinised tubes. A BD FACSAria II and a panel including CD45RO, CCR7, CD25, CD127, CD95 and CD27 were used to sort naive, central memory, regulatory and stem cell-like memory CD4+ T cells. A purity above 98% was achieved for all sorted populations. PBMCs were separated immediately by Lymphoprep density gradient centrifugation and were stained directly, without being cultured. Samples were stained and sorted in pairs, with one healthy donor and one patient per experiment, so that batch effects were minimized. A remark on this clone: This clone's antigen is unknown. Per-nucleotide qualities are absent, and no much larger clonotype sits a single base away.

The CDR1 and CDR2 encoded by the germline V gene are SGDLS and YYNGEE. V is cut back by 3 bases and J by 9 bases, with 14 bases in the junction unmatched. CDR3 length: 16 amino acids, cysteine to phenylalanine. Solely the CDR3 DNA is kept, with 48 bases framed from the first base. The V and J genes are TRBV9 and TRBJ2-1, with TRBD2 matching 8 junction bases. The source is a woman between 18 and 29 years old in good health. Input material: naive CD4+ T cells from blood. In light of the paper, this sample's cell subset or site label describes: true naive CD4+ T cells. The CDR3 protein: CASSEAGTSWVGEQFF. The nucleotide sequence reads as follows: TGTGCCAGCAGCGAGGCCGGGACTAGTTGGGTGGGTGAGCAGTTCTTC.